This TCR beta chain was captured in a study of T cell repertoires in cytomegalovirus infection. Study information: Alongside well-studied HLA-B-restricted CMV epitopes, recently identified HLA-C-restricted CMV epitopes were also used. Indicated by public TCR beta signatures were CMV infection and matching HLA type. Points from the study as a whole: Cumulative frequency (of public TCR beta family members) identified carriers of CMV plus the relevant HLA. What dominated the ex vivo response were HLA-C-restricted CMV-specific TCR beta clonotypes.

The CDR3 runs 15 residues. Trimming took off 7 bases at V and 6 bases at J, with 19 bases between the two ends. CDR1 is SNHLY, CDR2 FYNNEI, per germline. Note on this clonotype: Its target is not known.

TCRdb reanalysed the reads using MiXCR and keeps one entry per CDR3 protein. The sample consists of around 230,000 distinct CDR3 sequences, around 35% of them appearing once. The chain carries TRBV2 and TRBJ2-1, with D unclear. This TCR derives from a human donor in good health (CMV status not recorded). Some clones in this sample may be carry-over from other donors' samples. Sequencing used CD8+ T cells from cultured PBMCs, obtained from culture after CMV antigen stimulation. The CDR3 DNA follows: TGTGCCAGCACTCAATGGACGCTCCAGGCCAATGAGCAGTTCTTC. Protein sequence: CASTQWTLQANEQFF.